These 12 T cell receptor beta chains originate from one sample sequenced in a study of OX40 agonist ivuxolimab in advanced cancers. TCRdb's table, derived via immunoSEQ multiplex PCR, lists solely in-frame clones and lacks some. Of about 64,000 clones in the sample, 80% to 85% were seen once. The sequences come from CD4+ or CD8+ T cells sorted from blood, collected in a trial of the OX40 agonist ivuxolimab. The receptors derive from an adult with an advanced solid tumor such as melanoma, head and neck, liver or kidney cancer.

This clone has just one count. J is TRBJ2-5 and V is TRBV5-4; 10 bases match TRBD1. CDR1 SGHNT and CDR2 YYREEE come from the germline V gene (reference sequence). The CDR3 sequence is 16 residues long. V shed 1 base and J 1 base; nucleotides not matched to a gene: 4. The CDR3 DNA reads as TGTGCCAGCAGCTTGAGGACAGGGGGTAGCCAAGAGACCCAGTACTTC. It codes for CASSLRTGGSQETQYF.

The CDR3 reads CASSRTSYNEQFF. In DNA, the CDR3 is TGTGCCAGCAGCCGGACTAGCTACAATGAGCAGTTCTTC. This chain uses TRBV11-2 with TRBJ2-1, with 7 nucleotides matching TRBD2. CDR1 SGHAT and CDR2 FQNNGV come from the germline V gene. The V segment lost 5 bases and the J segment 3 bases; nucleotides outside the gene matches: 1. CDR3 length: 13 residues.

This sequence joins TRBV6-5 and TRBJ1-2, with TRBD1 matching 9 bases. Germline CDR1 MNHEY, CDR2 SVGAGI. Germline trimming cut 5 bases from V and 3 bases from J; bases unmatched to any gene: 4. The CDR3 totals 14 residues. The CDR3 region has the DNA TGTGCCAGCAGTACAGGGACAGGGTACTATGGCTACACCTTC. It is translated as CASSTGTGYYGYTF.

The V and J genes are TRBV19 and TRBJ1-1; weak D call: TRBD1 (6 bases). Germline loops: CDR1 LNHDA, CDR2 SQIVND (reference sequence). Trimming took off 7 bases at V and 11 bases at J, with 32 bases between the two ends. The CDR3 consists of 17 residues. DNA of the CDR3: TGTGCCAGTAATGGTGGGGAAGGACAGTCGCTTCAAGTGGGGGCTTTCTTT. This translates into CASNGGEGQSLQVGAFF.

This clone was observed a single time. V usage is TRBV27 and J usage is TRBJ1-1; 7 bases are shared with TRBD1. The CDR3 is 17 residues long. Germline CDR1 and CDR2: MNHEY and SMNVEV (reference sequence). Germline trimming cut 3 bases from V and 2 bases from J; bases unmatched to any gene: 12. As DNA, the CDR3 is TGTGCCAGCAGTTTTTGGATACCGGGACAGCGAAACACTGAAGCTTTCTTT. Amino acids: CASSFWIPGQRNTEAFF.

The chain has TRBV7-8 and TRBJ2-5; D gene ambiguous. The J call may be wrong; the DNA end is better matched by TRBJ2-7. Germline V gene data show CDR1 as SGHVS and CDR2 as FQNEAQ. The CDR3 covers 19 residues. CDR3 sequence reads: CASSLGRVALSLSSYEQYF. The DNA of the CDR3 is TGTGCCAGCAGCTTAGGACGGGTAGCACTCTCCCTAAGTTCCTACGAGCAGTACTTC.

The CDR3 coding sequence is TGCAGTGCTTGGTGGGGGGAGACCCAGTACTTC. Translated, it gives CSAWWGETQYF. The rearrangement links TRBV20-1 to TRBJ2-5; either TRBD1 or TRBD2 may fit D (5 bases each). Germline loops: CDR1 DFQATT, CDR2 SNEGSKA (reference sequence). This CDR3 has 11 amino acids. Trimming removed 5 bases from V and 5 bases from J, with 9 bases in between.

The J gene is TRBJ2-2, the V gene TRBV6-5, with D perhaps given as TRBD1 or TRBD2 (6 bases each). CDR1 is MNHEY, CDR2 SVGAGI, per germline. V lost 10 bases and J lost 3, with 15 bases in between. CDR3 length: 14 residues. The CDR3 reads CATKGGPYTGELFF. DNA of the CDR3: TGTGCCACCAAGGGGGGCCCCTACACCGGGGAGCTGTTTTTT.

V and J are TRBV9 and TRBJ2-1; the D is unclear. Germline V gene sequence: CDR1 SGDLS, CDR2 YYNGEE. The germline V and J ends were trimmed by 0 bases and 9 bases, with 10 bases remaining between them. The CDR3 runs 13 residues. The CDR3 DNA reads TGTGCCAGCAGCGTAGATGGTTTCACTGAGCAGTTCTTC. It codes for CASSVDGFTEQFF. Full variable domain (rest looked up from reference TRBV9 and TRBJ2-1): DSGVTQTPKHLITATGQRVTLRCSPRSGDLSVYWYQQSLDQGLQFLIQYYNGEERAKGNILERFSAQQFPDLHSELNLSSLELGDSALYFCASSVDGFTEQFFGPGTRLTVL.

The chain has TRBV7-3 and TRBJ2-7; 8 nucleotides agree with TRBD2. The CDR3 consists of 15 residues. With 3 bases clipped from V and 2 bases from J, the junction kept 6 bases outside the gene matches. Germline CDR1 is SGHTA and CDR2 is FQGTGA. The CDR3 DNA is TGTGCCAGCAGCTTTGGTAGCGGGAAGGCCTACGAGCAGTACTTC. Translating it yields CASSFGSGKAYEQYF.

V gene TRBV7-2 combines with J gene TRBJ2-7; possibly TRBD1 for D (6 bases). Germline-derived CDR1 and CDR2 are SGHTA and FQGNSA. The CDR3 has 14 residues. Trimming removed 5 bases at V and 6 bases at J, with 17 bases between. The CDR3 spells CASSPKGGAVEQYF. In nucleotides, the CDR3 is TGTGCCAGCAGCCCTAAAGGGGGAGCGGTCGAGCAGTACTTC.

This clone turned up a few times. The rearrangement joins TRBV5-1 to TRBJ2-6; TRBD1 agrees at 7 bases. This CDR3 contains 17 residues. Germline V gene lookup returns CDR1 SGHRS and CDR2 YFSETQ. Trimming at V came to 0 bases and at J to 3 bases, leaving 6 bases not matched to a gene. The CDR3 region is CASSLAAGGSGANVLTF. The CDR3 DNA reads TGCGCCAGCAGCTTGGCGGCAGGGGGTAGTGGGGCCAACGTCCTGACTTTC.